Here is one T cell receptor (beta chain) with its context. Original analysis: Amplification of reference gene primers provided the estimated nucleated cell counts. Libraries were prepared by immunoSEQ multiplex PCR; TCRdb keeps only in-frame clonotypes and omits some of them. V, J and clone size are those of that table, while D and trimming were read from the DNA. The table has about 110,000 clones, 75% to 90% seen once. The CDR3 consists of 13 residues. Per the germline V gene, CDR1 is SGHDT and CDR2 is YYEEEE. V was cut by 3 bases and J by 4 bases, with 8 bases left in between. The data were taken from a study of blood T cell repertoires in COVID-19. Study details: The United States, Italy and Spain were the sources of the acute and convalescent COVID-19 samples. From T cells, B-cell-depleted T cells, or PBMCs came the material, which was cDNA or gDNA.

The sample consisted of peripheral blood. The rearrangement links TRBV5-6 to TRBJ2-1; the D is unclear. The clonotype was recovered from a human donor in a cohort sampled during active COVID-19. The CDR3 sequence: CASSWAGYNEQFF. The CDR3 bases are TGTGCCAGCAGCTGGGCAGGTTACAATGAGCAGTTCTTC.